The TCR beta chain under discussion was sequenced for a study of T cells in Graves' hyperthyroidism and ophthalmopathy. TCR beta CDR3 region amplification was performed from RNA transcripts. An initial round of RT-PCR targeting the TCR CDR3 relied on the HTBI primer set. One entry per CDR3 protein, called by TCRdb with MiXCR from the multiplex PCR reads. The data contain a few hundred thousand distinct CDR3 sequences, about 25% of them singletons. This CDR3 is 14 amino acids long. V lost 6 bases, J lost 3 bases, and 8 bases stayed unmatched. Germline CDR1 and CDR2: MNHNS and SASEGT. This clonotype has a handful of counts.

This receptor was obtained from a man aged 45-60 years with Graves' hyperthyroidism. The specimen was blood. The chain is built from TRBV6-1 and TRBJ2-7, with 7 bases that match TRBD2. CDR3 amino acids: CASRTGGGDYEQYF. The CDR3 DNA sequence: TGTGCCAGCAGAACGGGGGGAGGGGACTACGAGCAGTACTTC.